This TCR beta chain was documented in a study of T cells in Graves' hyperthyroidism and ophthalmopathy. A few counts support this clonotype. Amplified regions were TCR beta CDR3 sequences from RNA transcripts. Primed by the HTBI set, a first-round RT-PCR was run on the TCR CDR3. MiXCR was run by TCRdb on the multiplex PCR reads, yielding one entry per CDR3 protein. Of about 740,000 distinct CDR3 sequences in the sample, about 14% were seen once. The germline gives CDR1 SGHTA, CDR2 FQGNSA. The junction had 4 bases not matched to a gene; V was cut back by 4 bases and J by 5 bases. The CDR3 runs to 14 residues. Stable Graves' hyperthyroidism meant no ophthalmopathy progression within 18 months. Pregnant or lactating patients were excluded, as were those with uncontrolled infection or other autoimmune disease. Thyroid ultrasound and orbital computed tomography, with clinical symptoms and serum thyroxine and TRAb, informed diagnoses.

The clonotype was recovered from a woman under 30 with Graves' hyperthyroidism. Sequencing was done on a sample of blood. The V and J genes are TRBV7-2 and TRBJ2-7, with 11 bases that match TRBD2. The CDR3 DNA follows: TGTGCCAGCAGCTCTAGCGGGAGGCGCCACGAGCAGTACTTC. Residues: CASSSSGRRHEQYF. The full variable domain, its missing parts supplied by reference TRBV7-2 and TRBJ2-7, is GAGVSQSPSNKVTEKGKDVELRCDPISGHTALYWYRQSLGQGLEFLIYFQGNSAPDKSGLPSDRFSAERTGGSVSTLTIQRTQQEDSAVYLCASSSSGRRHEQYFGPGTRLTVT.